One sample yielded the 7 T cell receptor beta chains listed below, sequenced in a study of blood T cell repertoires in COVID-19 (dated by TCRdb to about 2020). Libraries were built with the immunoSEQ multiplex PCR assay. TCRdb retrieved this table from immuneACCESS and kept in-frame rearrangements only. Not all clones are present; in checked studies, unresolved V genes account for under half, and no reason is known for the remainder. This sample is represented by roughly 25,000 clones; about 81% of them were singletons. Jointly, the top ten make up about 9% of the sample. Sample: peripheral blood. These receptors all come from a human donor in a cohort sampled during active COVID-19.

V and J are TRBV5-1 and TRBJ2-5; D is possibly TRBD1 (6 bases). CDR1 and CDR2 (germline): SGHRS, YFSETQ. The CDR3 is 16 amino acids. Trimming took 0 bases from V and 5 from J, leaving 17 bases between them. The CDR3 region is CASSLGTDFLVETQYF. The DNA of the CDR3 is TGCGCCAGCAGCTTGGGGACAGACTTCCTTGTGGAGACCCAGTACTTC.

The CDR3 spells CASSPNDAGAAGANVLTF. CDR3 DNA: TGTGCCAGCAGCCCAAACGATGCAGGGGCGGCCGGGGCCAACGTCCTGACTTTC. The chain is built from TRBV3-1 (or the pseudogene TRBV3-2) and TRBJ2-6; the D gene is possibly TRBD1 (6 bases). V was clipped by 4 bases and J by 4 bases, with 20 bases between them. The CDR3 loop spans 18 amino acids. Per the germline V gene, CDR1 is LGHDT and CDR2 is YNNKEL (reference sequence).

J is TRBJ1-3 and V is TRBV5-4; D is ambiguous. CDR3 length equals 14 residues. Trimming removed 0 bases at V and 2 bases at J, with 6 bases between. Germline CDR1 and CDR2: SGHNT and YYREEE (reference sequence). CDR3 sequence: CASSLDAAGNTIYF. The CDR3 nucleotides are TGTGCCAGCAGCTTGGACGCAGCTGGAAACACCATATATTTT.

The chain uses TRBV5-5 and TRBJ1-1; D ambiguous. This CDR3 comprises 15 residues. V was pared by 0 bases and J by 0 bases, with 9 bases between. CDR1 and CDR2 from the germline V gene are SGHKS and YYEKEE (reference sequence). For the CDR3, the DNA is TGTGCCAGCAGCTTGGACCCCGGGATGAACACTGAAGCTTTCTTT. Translation: CASSLDPGMNTEAFF. Combining the CDR3 with reference TRBV5-5 and TRBJ1-1 gives the whole variable domain DAGVTQSPTHLIKTRGQQVTLRCSPISGHKSVSWYQQVLGQGPQFIFQYYEKEERGRGNFPDRFSARQFPNYSSELNVNALLLGDSALYLCASSLDPGMNTEAFFGQGTRLTVV.

The chain links TRBV12-3 or TRBV12-4 to TRBJ1-1; a weak D match, TRBD1 (5 bases). Trimming took 2 bases from V and 5 from J, leaving 6 bases between them. This CDR3 has 12 amino acids. The CDR3 region is CASSLRGTEAFF. The CDR3 nucleotides read TGTGCCAGCAGTTTAAGGGGAACTGAAGCTTTCTTT.

The chain uses TRBV4-3 and TRBJ1-2; the D is unclear. The germline CDR1 and CDR2 sequences are LGHNA and YSLEER. The CDR3 is made up of 15 amino acids. Deletions cut 0 bases from V and 4 bases from J, with 12 bases between. CDR3 in DNA: TGCGCCAGCAGCCAAGACCGAGGGCTGCTCTATGGCTACACCTTC. It specifies CASSQDRGLLYGYTF.

V usage is TRBV5-1 and J usage is TRBJ1-4, with 8 bases fitting TRBD1. The CDR3 consists of 14 residues. V shed 4 bases, J shed 7 bases, and the junction held 6 bases outside the gene matches. Germline assignment: CDR1 SGHRS and CDR2 YFSETQ. The CDR3 region is CASSRDRPGEKLFF. For the CDR3, the DNA is TGCGCCAGCAGCCGGGACAGGCCCGGTGAAAAACTGTTTTTT.